This T cell receptor beta chain originates from a study of T cell changes during pregnancy in multiple sclerosis. The V segment lost 1 base and the J segment 8 bases; nucleotides outside the gene matches: 6. CDR3 size: 15 residues. Germline V CDR1 and CDR2: KGHSH, LQKENI. The table came from immunoSEQ multiplex PCR; TCRdb's copy has only in-frame clones and leaves some out. Among 85,000 to 100,000 clones listed, roughly 92% were seen once. The chain has TRBV18 and TRBJ2-1; 9 bases match TRBD1. Sequenced material: peripheral blood, taken after pregnancy. This clonotype was obtained from a female donor with multiple sclerosis, enrolled in a pregnancy study. The DNA for the CDR3 is TGTGCCAGCTCACCACGGGACAGGGTCGGCGATGAGCAGTTCTTC. Amino acid sequence: CASSPRDRVGDEQFF.